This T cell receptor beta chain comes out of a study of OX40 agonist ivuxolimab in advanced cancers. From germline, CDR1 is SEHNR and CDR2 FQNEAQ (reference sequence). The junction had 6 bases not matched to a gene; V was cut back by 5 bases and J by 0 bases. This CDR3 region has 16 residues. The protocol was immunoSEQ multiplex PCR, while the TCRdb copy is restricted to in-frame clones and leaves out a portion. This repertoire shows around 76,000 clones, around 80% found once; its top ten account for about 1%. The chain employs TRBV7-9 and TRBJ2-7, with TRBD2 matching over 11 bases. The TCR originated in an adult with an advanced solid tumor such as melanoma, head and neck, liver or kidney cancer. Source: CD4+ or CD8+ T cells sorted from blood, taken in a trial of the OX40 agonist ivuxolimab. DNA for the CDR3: TGTGCCAGCAGCGACCTAGCGGGGGGCGACTCCTACGAGCAGTACTTC. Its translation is CASSDLAGGDSYEQYF.